The 8 T cell receptor beta chains below all came from one sample that was sequenced in a study of CD8+CD57+ T cells in acquired aplastic anemia. The template for TCR beta VDJ and CDR3 sequence profiling was genomic DNA. TCRdb used MiXCR to reprocess the reads, holding one entry per CDR3 protein. Of hundreds of thousands of distinct CDR3 sequences in the sample, around 68% were seen once. Input material: sorted CD4+, CD8+, or CD8+CD57+ T cells (not recorded which) from PBMCs. Receptors were obtained from a human donor in good health, serving as a control.

V and J are TRBV5-1 and TRBJ1-2; D possibly corresponds to TRBD1 (6 bases). This CDR3 has 12 amino acids. CDR1 is SGHRS, CDR2 YFSETQ, per germline. Deletions cut 3 bases from V and 11 bases from J, with 14 bases between. The CDR3 DNA follows: TGCGCCAGCAGCTCCTGGGAAAGGGGGTACACCTTC. This encodes CASSSWERGYTF.

CDR3 sequence (DNA): TGCGCCAGCAGCTTGGCACCCCAGGCCAGTGGAAACACCATATATTTT. Translated: CASSLAPQASGNTIYF. The rearrangement joins TRBV5-1 to TRBJ1-3; no clear D gene. Per germline, CDR1 SGHRS and CDR2 YFSETQ. V was trimmed by 0 bases and J by 3 bases, leaving 13 bases between them. The CDR3 is 16 amino acids.

As for this clonotype: One end of the junction is discordant with germline, which a read error may explain. The chain joins TRBV7-2 to TRBJ2-3; TRBD1 or TRBD2 may be the D gene (7 bases each). Germline CDR1 is SGHTA and CDR2 is FQGNSA. There are 16 residues in the CDR3. The CDR3 region is CASSLQGTTGTYTQYF. As DNA, the CDR3 is TGCGCCAGCAGCTTACAGGGGACTACTGGCACATATACGCAGTATTTT.

In its sample, this clonotype was seen many times. This chain connects TRBV10-3 to TRBJ2-7, with 9 bases identical to TRBD2. The germline V gene encodes CDR1 ENHRY and CDR2 SYGVKD. This CDR3 spans 13 amino acids. V lost 11 bases to trimming and J lost 5 bases; unmatched junction nucleotides: 10. This CDR3 reads CAVDPGTSNEQYF. CDR3 coding DNA: TGTGCCGTCGATCCCGGGACTAGCAACGAGCAGTACTTC.

A single count supports this clonotype. The chain joins TRBV20-1 to TRBJ1-2; D is undetermined. The ends were cut back, 2 bases at V and 6 bases at J, with 16 bases in the middle. Germline assignment: CDR1 DFQATT and CDR2 SNEGSKA (reference sequence). CDR3 length equals 14 residues. CDR3 in amino acids: CSARRASRSDGYTF. As DNA, the CDR3 is TGCAGTGCTAGAAGGGCCAGTAGAAGTGATGGCTACACCTTC.

This clonotype was picked up one time. The chain recombines TRBV2 with TRBJ1-2; no clear D gene. CDR3 length equals 15 residues. Germline loops: CDR1 SNHLY, CDR2 FYNNEI. The V gene lost 2 bases and the J gene lost 7 bases, with 17 bases spanning the gap. The CDR3 bases are TGTGCCAGCAGTGAACCCGGCAGCAAAATCTGTGGCTACACCTTC. Residues: CASSEPGSKICGYTF.

This clonotype was counted ten times or more. V is TRBV18 and J is TRBJ1-2; D uncertain. The CDR3 sequence is 13 residues long. Trimming pared 1 base from V and 8 bases from J, leaving 11 bases between. Germline V gene data show CDR1 as KGHSH and CDR2 as LQKENI. The CDR3 coding sequence is TGTGCCAGCTCACCACGCGGGGATCGGGGCTACACCTTC. Translating gives CASSPRGDRGYTF.

The J gene is TRBJ1-5, the V gene TRBV20-1; 9 bases agree with TRBD1. Trimming at V came to 6 bases and at J to 11 bases, leaving 23 bases not matched to a gene. Per germline, CDR1 DFQATT and CDR2 SNEGSKA (reference sequence). This CDR3 is 17 amino acids long. CDR3 DNA sequence: TGCAGTGCCTTAGCCATTGAATGGGACAGGGCAGGAGAGACCCAGCATTTT. As protein: CSALAIEWDRAGETQHF.